Below are 20 T cell receptor beta chains sequenced from a single sample in a study of Graves' ophthalmopathy and Graves' hyperthyroidism. RNA transcripts were the template, and TCR beta CDR3 regions were amplified from them. HTBI-primed first-round RT-PCR preceded second-round multiplex PCR. TCRdb independently ran MiXCR on the multiplex PCR reads; one entry per CDR3 protein. The repertoire has about 370,000 distinct CDR3 sequences, about 18% of them found once; the top ten carry 1.5% to 2%. The sequenced sample was peripheral blood. Receptors were obtained from a woman aged 18-29 years with Graves' ophthalmopathy.

This clonotype was recorded many times. V is TRBV28 and J is TRBJ2-7; tentative D call: TRBD2 (6 bases). In germline, CDR1 is MDHEN, CDR2 SYDVKM. This CDR3 spans 17 amino acids. The V end was cut by 5 bases, the J end by 1 base, with 21 bases between. Here the CDR3 reads CASSPQEGGEISYEQYF. In DNA, the CDR3 is TGTGCCAGCAGTCCGCAGGAGGGAGGCGAAATATCCTACGAGCAGTACTTC. The complete variable domain, with remaining parts taken from reference TRBV28 and TRBJ2-7, reads DVKVTQSSRYLVKRTGEKVFLECVQDMDHENMFWYRQDPGLGLRLIYFSYDVKMKEKGDIPEGYSVSREKKERFSLILESASTNQTSMYLCASSPQEGGEISYEQYFGPGTRLTVT.

This clonotype appeared many times. The V call is TRBV27, the J call TRBJ1-5; unclear D gene. CDR1 MNHEY and CDR2 SMNVEV come from the germline V gene (reference sequence). V was pared by 5 bases and J by 4 bases, with 9 bases between. This CDR3 has 13 residues. Here the CDR3 reads CASSPLGNQPQHF. CDR3 coding DNA: TGTGCCAGCAGTCCCCTCGGAAATCAGCCCCAGCATTTT.

This clonotype was recorded many times. CDR3 loop: CSARDRTGWGEQYF. The CDR3 DNA reads as TGCAGTGCTAGAGATCGGACAGGGTGGGGCGAGCAGTACTTC. This chain joins TRBV20-1 and TRBJ2-7; TRBD1 aligns across 8 bases. This CDR3 has 14 amino acids. V trimming: 0 bases; J trimming: 6 bases; junction bases outside the gene matches: 7. Germline V gives CDR1 DFQATT, CDR2 SNEGSKA (reference sequence).

This clonotype was seen at least ten times. The genes are TRBV6-2 or TRBV6-3 and TRBJ1-1; unclear D gene. The ends were cut back, 4 bases at V and 0 bases at J, with 9 bases in the middle. The CDR3 totals 14 residues. The germline gives CDR1 MNHEY, CDR2 SVGEGT. For the CDR3, the DNA is TGTGCCAGCAGTTTCAATCAGGTGAACACTGAAGCTTTCTTT. Protein: CASSFNQVNTEAFF.

Many counts were recorded for this clonotype. V usage is TRBV11-2 and J usage is TRBJ1-5; no clear D. The CDR3 runs to 12 residues. With 3 bases removed from V and 5 bases from J, the gap between germline ends came to 5 bases. CDR1 SGHAT and CDR2 FQNNGV come from the germline V gene. This CDR3 reads CASSFGDQPQHF. CDR3 coding DNA: TGTGCCAGCAGCTTCGGCGATCAGCCCCAGCATTTT.

This clonotype was counted ten times or more. The chain links TRBV28 to TRBJ1-5; possible D gene TRBD1, 6 bases. V lost 2 bases to trimming and J lost 2 bases, with 13 bases between them. Germline V gives CDR1 MDHEN, CDR2 SYDVKM. The CDR3 covers 16 residues. The CDR3 DNA sequence: TGTGCCAGCAGTTTAGGGGGGCGGTTCGGCAATCAGCCCCAGCATTTT. This gives the protein CASSLGGRFGNQPQHF.

This clonotype was seen many times. The chain is built from TRBV12-3 or TRBV12-4 and TRBJ1-1; D is unclear. V was pared by 5 bases and J by 7 bases, with 8 bases between. This CDR3 contains 11 residues. CDR3 in DNA: TGTGCCAGCAGTCCCCCCGGTGAAGCTTTCTTT. This encodes CASSPPGEAFF.

This clonotype was counted at least ten times. The chain links TRBV19 to TRBJ2-7; D is possibly TRBD1 (5 bases). V shed 3 bases and J shed 3 bases, with 12 bases lying between them. Germline CDR1 reads LNHDA; CDR2 reads SQIVND (reference sequence). The CDR3 has 14 residues. The CDR3 reads CASSMGQDHYEQYF. For the CDR3, the DNA is TGTGCCAGTAGTATGGGGCAGGACCACTACGAGCAGTACTTC.

This clonotype was detected ten times or more. The gene calls are TRBV4-3 and TRBJ1-2, with no clear D. This CDR3 contains 15 residues. Germline loops: CDR1 LGHNA, CDR2 YSLEER. The V gene lost 0 bases and the J gene lost 5 bases, with 13 bases spanning the gap. The CDR3 reads CASSQDIPSGYGYTF. CDR3 DNA: TGCGCCAGCAGCCAAGATATTCCCTCGGGGTATGGCTACACCTTC.

This clonotype was counted ten times or more. The J gene is TRBJ1-5, the V gene TRBV28; D is possibly TRBD1 (6 bases). V lost 2 bases and J 2 bases, leaving 10 bases between the germline ends. Germline CDR1 reads MDHEN; CDR2 reads SYDVKM. CDR3 length: 15 amino acids. CDR3 sequence: CASSLGTPRNQPQHF. Written as DNA, the CDR3 is TGTGCCAGCAGTTTAGGGACACCCCGCAATCAGCCCCAGCATTTT.

This clonotype was seen repeatedly, ten times or more. The genes are TRBV7-9 and TRBJ2-2, with D perhaps assigned TRBD1 or TRBD2 (6 bases each). With 2 bases removed from V and 6 bases from J, the gap between germline ends came to 7 bases. CDR1 and CDR2 (germline): SEHNR, FQNEAQ (reference sequence). This CDR3 has 13 residues. This CDR3 is CASSLRGPGELFF. In DNA, the CDR3 is TGTGCCAGCAGCTTACGGGGGCCCGGGGAGCTGTTTTTT.

This clonotype was recorded at least ten times. The chain carries TRBV24-1 and TRBJ2-7; 9 bases align to TRBD1. The CDR3 spans 13 residues. V trimming: 9 bases; J trimming: 2 bases; junction bases outside the gene matches: 4. CDR1 is KGHDR, CDR2 SFDVKD, per germline. Here the CDR3 reads CATGTGRAYEQYF. The CDR3, as DNA: TGTGCCACCGGGACAGGGAGAGCCTACGAGCAGTACTTC.

This clonotype was detected ten times or more. The chain recombines TRBV28 with TRBJ2-5, with D tentatively TRBD1 (5 bases). This CDR3 contains 12 residues. V gave up 7 bases and J gave up 7 bases, with 13 bases separating them. Germline assignment: CDR1 MDHEN and CDR2 SYDVKM. This CDR3 is CASKAPQGTQYF. The DNA for the CDR3 is TGTGCCAGCAAGGCCCCCCAGGGGACCCAGTACTTC.

Ten or more counts support this clonotype. At one end, the junction sequence differs from germline, possibly due to a read error. V usage is TRBV6-1 and J usage is TRBJ1-2; 9 bases match TRBD1. This CDR3 comprises 16 residues. Germline V CDR1 and CDR2: MNHNS, SASEGT. The DNA of the CDR3 is TGTGCCAGTGAGGACAGGGGTTATTTGCCGCGCCATGGCTACGCCTTC. Protein product: CASEDRGYLPRHGYAF.

This clonotype was counted many times. This sequence joins TRBV10-1 and TRBJ2-3; 8 bases agree with TRBD1. Trimming cost V 3 bases and J 3 bases; bases outside gene matches: 2. The CDR3 totals 14 residues. Germline V gene data show CDR1 as WNHNN and CDR2 as SYGVQD (reference sequence). The CDR3 DNA sequence: TGCGCCAGCAGTGACACAGGGGGGACAGATACGCAGTATTTT. This codes for CASSDTGGTDTQYF.

This clonotype was picked up many times. The rearrangement links TRBV20-1 to TRBJ1-1; the D gene is possibly TRBD1 (5 bases). The CDR3 has 15 residues. Germline V lookup: CDR1 DFQATT, CDR2 SNEGSKA (reference sequence). The V end lost 0 bases, the J end lost 2 bases, and 13 bases lay between the germline ends. CDR3 in DNA: TGCAGTGCTAGAGATTCTCAGGGAGAAAACACTGAAGCTTTCTTT. Translating gives CSARDSQGENTEAFF.

This clonotype was seen many times. V is TRBV29-1 and J is TRBJ1-1, with D perhaps matching TRBD1 (5 bases). Trimming removed 6 bases from V and 6 bases from J, with 14 bases in between. CDR1 and CDR2 from the germline V gene are SQVTM and ANQGSEA. This CDR3 is built from 12 residues. CDR3 sequence: CSVVTESAEAFF. In DNA, the CDR3 is TGCAGCGTGGTGACAGAGTCAGCTGAAGCTTTCTTT. The variable domain in full, completed from reference TRBV29-1 and TRBJ1-1, reads SAVISQKPSRDICQRGTSLTIQCQVDSQVTMMFWYRQQPGQSLTLIATANQGSEATYESGFVIDKFPISRPNLTFSTLTVSNMSPEDSSIYLCSVVTESAEAFFGQGTRLTVV.

This clonotype has at least ten counts. This chain connects TRBV5-1 to TRBJ2-7; D is undetermined. V was shortened by 0 bases and J by 3 bases, with 7 bases between the two germline ends. The germline gives CDR1 SGHRS, CDR2 YFSETQ. The CDR3 contains 13 residues. Here the CDR3 reads CASSLGDGYEQYF. The DNA for the CDR3 is TGCGCCAGCAGCTTGGGTGACGGCTACGAGCAGTACTTC.

This clonotype has ten or more counts. This sequence joins TRBV18 and TRBJ2-5; TRBD2 matches at 12 bases. The ends lost 3 bases at V and 4 bases at J; junction bases unmatched: 9. The CDR3 is made up of 17 amino acids. The germline CDR1 and CDR2 sequences are KGHSH and LQKENI. The CDR3 DNA follows: TGTGCCAGCTCACCGGTGGGACTAGCGGGCGCCCCAGAGACCCAGTACTTC. Translating it yields CASSPVGLAGAPETQYF.

This clonotype came up many times. One end of the junction is discordant with germline, which a read error may explain. The V call is TRBV5-1, the J call TRBJ2-5, with 15 bases matching TRBD2. The CDR3 runs 18 residues. Per germline, CDR1 SGHRS and CDR2 YFSETQ. CDR3 nucleotides: TGCGCCAGCAGCTTCGCCGGACTAGCGGGAGGGGGGAAAGAGGCCCAGTACTTC. Amino acids: CASSFAGLAGGGKEAQYF.